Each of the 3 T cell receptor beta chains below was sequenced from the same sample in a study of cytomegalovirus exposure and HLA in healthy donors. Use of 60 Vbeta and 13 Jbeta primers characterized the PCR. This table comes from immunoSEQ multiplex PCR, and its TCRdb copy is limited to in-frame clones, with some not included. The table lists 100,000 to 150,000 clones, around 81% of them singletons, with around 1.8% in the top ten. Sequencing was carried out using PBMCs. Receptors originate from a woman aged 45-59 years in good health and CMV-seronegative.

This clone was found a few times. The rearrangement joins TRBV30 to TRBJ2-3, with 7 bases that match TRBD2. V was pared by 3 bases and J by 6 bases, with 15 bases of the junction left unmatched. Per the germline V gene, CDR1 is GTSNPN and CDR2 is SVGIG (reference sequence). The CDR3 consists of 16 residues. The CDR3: CAWSPGVAGGRDTQYF. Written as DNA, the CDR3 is TGTGCCTGGAGCCCTGGGGTAGCGGGTGGGAGGGATACGCAGTATTTT. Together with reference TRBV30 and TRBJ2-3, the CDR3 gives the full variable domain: SQTIHQWPATLVQPVGSPLSLECTVEGTSNPNLYWYRQAAGRGLQLLFYSVGIGQISSEVPQNLSASRPQDRQFILSSKKLLLSDSGFYLCAWSPGVAGGRDTQYFGPGTRLTVL.

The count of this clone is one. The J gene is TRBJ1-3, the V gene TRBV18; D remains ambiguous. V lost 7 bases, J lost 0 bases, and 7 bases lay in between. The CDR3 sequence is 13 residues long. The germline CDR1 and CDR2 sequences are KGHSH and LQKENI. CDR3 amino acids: CASFLPSGNTIYF. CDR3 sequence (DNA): TGTGCCAGCTTTCTTCCCTCTGGAAACACCATATATTTT.

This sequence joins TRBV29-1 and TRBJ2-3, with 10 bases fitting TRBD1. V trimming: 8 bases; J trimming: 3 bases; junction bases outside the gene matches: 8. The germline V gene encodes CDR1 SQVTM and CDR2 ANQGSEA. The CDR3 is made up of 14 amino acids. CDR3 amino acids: CSSAGQGVTDTQYF. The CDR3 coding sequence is TGCAGCTCCGCTGGACAGGGGGTAACAGATACGCAGTATTTT.